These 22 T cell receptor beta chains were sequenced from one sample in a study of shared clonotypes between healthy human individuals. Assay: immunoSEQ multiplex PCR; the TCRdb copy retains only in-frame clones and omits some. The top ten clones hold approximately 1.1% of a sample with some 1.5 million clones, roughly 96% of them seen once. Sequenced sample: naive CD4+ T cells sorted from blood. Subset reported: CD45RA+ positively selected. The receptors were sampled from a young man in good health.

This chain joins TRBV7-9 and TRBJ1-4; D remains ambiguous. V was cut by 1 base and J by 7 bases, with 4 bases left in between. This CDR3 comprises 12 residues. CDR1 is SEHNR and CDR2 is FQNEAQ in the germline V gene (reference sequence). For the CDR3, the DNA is TGTGCCAGCAGCTTAGGACGTGAAAAACTGTTTTTT. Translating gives CASSLGREKLFF.

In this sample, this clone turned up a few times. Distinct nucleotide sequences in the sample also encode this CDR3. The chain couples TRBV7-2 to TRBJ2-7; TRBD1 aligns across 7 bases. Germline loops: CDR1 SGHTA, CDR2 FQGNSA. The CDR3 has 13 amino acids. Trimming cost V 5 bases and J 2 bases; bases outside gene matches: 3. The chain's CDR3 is CASSRDRAYEQYF. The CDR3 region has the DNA TGTGCCAGCAGCCGGGACAGAGCCTACGAGCAGTACTTC.

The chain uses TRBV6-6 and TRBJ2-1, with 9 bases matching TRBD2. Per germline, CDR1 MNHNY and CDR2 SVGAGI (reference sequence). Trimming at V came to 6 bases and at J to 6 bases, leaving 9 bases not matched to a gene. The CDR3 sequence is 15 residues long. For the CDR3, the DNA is TGTGCCAGCAGGCTATTAGCGGGAGTATCCAATGAGCAGTTCTTC. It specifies CASRLLAGVSNEQFF.

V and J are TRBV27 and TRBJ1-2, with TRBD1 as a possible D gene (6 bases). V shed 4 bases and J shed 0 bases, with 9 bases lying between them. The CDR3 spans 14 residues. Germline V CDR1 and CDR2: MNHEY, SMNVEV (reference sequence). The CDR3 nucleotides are TGTGCCAGCAGTTCTTGGACAGCTAACTATGGCTACACCTTC. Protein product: CASSSWTANYGYTF.

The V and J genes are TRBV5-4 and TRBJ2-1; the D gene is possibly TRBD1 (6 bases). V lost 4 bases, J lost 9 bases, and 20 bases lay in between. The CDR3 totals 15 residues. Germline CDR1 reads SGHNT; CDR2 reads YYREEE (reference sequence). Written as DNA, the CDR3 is TGTGCCAGCAGCCACCCAGGACAGTTCGCCAGTGAGCAGTTCTTC. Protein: CASSHPGQFASEQFF.

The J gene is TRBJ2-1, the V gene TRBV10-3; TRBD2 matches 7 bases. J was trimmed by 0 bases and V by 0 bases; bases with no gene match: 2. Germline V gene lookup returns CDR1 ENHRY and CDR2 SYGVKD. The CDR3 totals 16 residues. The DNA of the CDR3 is TGTGCCATCAGTGAGTCGGCTAGCGGCTCCTACAATGAGCAGTTCTTC. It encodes CAISESASGSYNEQFF.

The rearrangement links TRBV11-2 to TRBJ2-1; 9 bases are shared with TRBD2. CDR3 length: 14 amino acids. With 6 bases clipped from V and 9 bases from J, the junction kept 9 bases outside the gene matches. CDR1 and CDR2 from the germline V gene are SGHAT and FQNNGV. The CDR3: CASRPSGAPGEQFF. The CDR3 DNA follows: TGTGCCAGCAGACCTAGCGGGGCCCCCGGTGAGCAGTTCTTC.

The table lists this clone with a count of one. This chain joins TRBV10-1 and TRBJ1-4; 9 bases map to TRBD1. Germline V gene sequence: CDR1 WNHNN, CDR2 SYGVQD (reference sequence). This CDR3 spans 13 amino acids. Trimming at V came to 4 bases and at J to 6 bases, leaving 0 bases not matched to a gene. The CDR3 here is CASSGTGDEKLFF. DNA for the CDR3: TGCGCCAGCAGTGGGACAGGGGATGAAAAACTGTTTTTT.

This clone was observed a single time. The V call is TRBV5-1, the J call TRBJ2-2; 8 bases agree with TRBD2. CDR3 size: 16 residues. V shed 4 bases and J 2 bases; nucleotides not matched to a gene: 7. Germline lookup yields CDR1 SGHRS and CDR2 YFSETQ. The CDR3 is CASSPGGTYNTGELFF. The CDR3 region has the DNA TGCGCCAGCAGCCCGGGAGGGACATACAACACCGGGGAGCTGTTTTTT.

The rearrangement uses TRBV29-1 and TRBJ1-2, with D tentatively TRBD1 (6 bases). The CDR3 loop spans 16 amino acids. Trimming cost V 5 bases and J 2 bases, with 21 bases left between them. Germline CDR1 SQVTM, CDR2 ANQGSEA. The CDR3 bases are TGCAGCGTTATCCACAGGGTCTTGCGGAACAACTATGGCTACACCTTC. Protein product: CSVIHRVLRNNYGYTF. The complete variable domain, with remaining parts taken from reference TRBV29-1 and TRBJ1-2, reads SAVISQKPSRDICQRGTSLTIQCQVDSQVTMMFWYRQQPGQSLTLIATANQGSEATYESGFVIDKFPISRPNLTFSTLTVSNMSPEDSSIYLCSVIHRVLRNNYGYTFGSGTRLTVV.

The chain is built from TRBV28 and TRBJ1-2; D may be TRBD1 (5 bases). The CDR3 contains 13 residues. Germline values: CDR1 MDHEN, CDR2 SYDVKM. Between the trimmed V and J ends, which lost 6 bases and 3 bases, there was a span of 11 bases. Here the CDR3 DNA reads TGTGCCAGCAGCCGCGACAGAGACTATGGCTACACCTTC. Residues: CASSRDRDYGYTF.

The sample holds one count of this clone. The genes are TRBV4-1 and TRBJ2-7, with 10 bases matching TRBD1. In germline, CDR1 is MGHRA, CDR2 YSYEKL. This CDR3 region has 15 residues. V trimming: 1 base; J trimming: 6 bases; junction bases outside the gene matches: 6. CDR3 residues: CASSQVWDRGPEQYF. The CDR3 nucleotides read TGCGCCAGCAGCCAAGTGTGGGACAGGGGTCCCGAGCAGTACTTC.

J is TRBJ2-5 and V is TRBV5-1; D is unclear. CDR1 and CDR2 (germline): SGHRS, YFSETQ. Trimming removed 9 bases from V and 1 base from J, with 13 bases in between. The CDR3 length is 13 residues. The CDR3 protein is CATAFGTQETQYF. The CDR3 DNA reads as TGCGCCACGGCCTTCGGTACCCAAGAGACCCAGTACTTC.

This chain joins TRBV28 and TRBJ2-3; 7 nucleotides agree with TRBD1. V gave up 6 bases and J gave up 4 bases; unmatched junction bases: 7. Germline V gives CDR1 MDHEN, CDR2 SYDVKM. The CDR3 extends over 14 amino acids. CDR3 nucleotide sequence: TGTGCCAGCAGCCGCGACAGGGTGGCAGATACGCAGTATTTT. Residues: CASSRDRVADTQYF.

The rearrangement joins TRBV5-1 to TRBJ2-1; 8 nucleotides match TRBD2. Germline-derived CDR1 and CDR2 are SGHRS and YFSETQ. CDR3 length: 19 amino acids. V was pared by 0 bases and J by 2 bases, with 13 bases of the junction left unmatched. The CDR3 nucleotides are TGCGCCAGCAGCTTGGAAAGGGACTCAGCGGGAGATACCTACAATGAGCAGTTCTTC. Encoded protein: CASSLERDSAGDTYNEQFF.

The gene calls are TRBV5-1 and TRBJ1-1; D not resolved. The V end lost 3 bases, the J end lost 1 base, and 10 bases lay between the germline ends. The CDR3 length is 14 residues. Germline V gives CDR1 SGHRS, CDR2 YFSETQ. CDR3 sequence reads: CASSSVVGNTEAFF. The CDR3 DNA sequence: TGCGCCAGCAGCTCGGTCGTGGGGAACACTGAAGCTTTCTTT.

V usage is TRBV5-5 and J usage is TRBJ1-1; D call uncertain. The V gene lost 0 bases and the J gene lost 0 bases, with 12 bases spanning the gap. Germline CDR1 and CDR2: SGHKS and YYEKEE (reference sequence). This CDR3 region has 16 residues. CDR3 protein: CASSLVPAFVNTEAFF. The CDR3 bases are TGTGCCAGCAGCTTGGTTCCGGCATTTGTGAACACTGAAGCTTTCTTT.

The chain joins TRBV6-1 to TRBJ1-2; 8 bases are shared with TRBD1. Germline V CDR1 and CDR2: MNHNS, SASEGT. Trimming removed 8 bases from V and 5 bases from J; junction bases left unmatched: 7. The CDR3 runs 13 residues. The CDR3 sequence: CASGGTGFYGYTF. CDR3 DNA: TGTGCCAGCGGGGGGACAGGATTTTATGGCTACACCTTC.

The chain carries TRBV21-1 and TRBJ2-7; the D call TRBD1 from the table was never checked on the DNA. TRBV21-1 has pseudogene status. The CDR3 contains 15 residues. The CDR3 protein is CASSRRGSLLYEQYF. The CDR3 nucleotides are TGTGCCAGCAGCCGCAGGGGCAGTCTACTCTACGAGCAGTACTTC.

The CDR3 nucleotides read TGTGCCAGCTCAGCAGCGGGACAGGGATCCTCTGAGCAGTACTTC. Residues: CASSAAGQGSSEQYF. The V and J genes are TRBV18 and TRBJ2-5; 9 bases agree with TRBD1. CDR3 length equals 15 residues. Germline V lookup: CDR1 KGHSH, CDR2 LQKENI. V lost 5 bases to trimming and J lost 11 bases; unmatched junction nucleotides: 15.

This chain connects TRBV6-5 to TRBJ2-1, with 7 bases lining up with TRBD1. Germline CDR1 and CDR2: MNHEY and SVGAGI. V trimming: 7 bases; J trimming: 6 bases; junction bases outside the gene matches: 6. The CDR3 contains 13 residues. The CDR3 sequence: CASKRQGLNEQFF. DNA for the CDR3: TGTGCCAGCAAAAGACAGGGTCTCAATGAGCAGTTCTTC.

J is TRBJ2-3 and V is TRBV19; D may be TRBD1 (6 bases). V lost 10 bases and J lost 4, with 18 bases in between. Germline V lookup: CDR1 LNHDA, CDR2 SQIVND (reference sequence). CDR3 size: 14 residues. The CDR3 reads CATEDRKVSDTQYF. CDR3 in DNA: TGTGCCACGGAGGACAGAAAAGTATCAGATACGCAGTATTTT. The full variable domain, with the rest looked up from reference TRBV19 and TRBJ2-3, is DGGITQSPKYLFRKEGQNVTLSCEQNLNHDAMYWYRQDPGQGLRLIYYSQIVNDFQKGDIAEGYSVSREKKESFPLTVTSAQKNPTAFYLCATEDRKVSDTQYFGPGTRLTVL.